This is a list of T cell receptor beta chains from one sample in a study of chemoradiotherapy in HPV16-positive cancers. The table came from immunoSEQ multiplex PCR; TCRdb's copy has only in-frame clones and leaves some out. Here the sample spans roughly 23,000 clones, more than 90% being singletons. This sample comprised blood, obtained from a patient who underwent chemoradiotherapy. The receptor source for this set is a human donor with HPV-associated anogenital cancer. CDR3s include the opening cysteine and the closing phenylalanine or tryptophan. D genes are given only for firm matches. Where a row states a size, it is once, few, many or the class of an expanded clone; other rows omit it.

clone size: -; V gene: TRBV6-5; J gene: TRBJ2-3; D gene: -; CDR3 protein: CASSPSSGTDTQYF; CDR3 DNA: TGTGCCAGCAGTCCCTCCAGCGGCACAGATACGCAGTATTTT
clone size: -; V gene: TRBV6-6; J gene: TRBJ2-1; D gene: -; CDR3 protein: CASSYSYGDEQFF; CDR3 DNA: TGTGCCAGCAGTTACTCGTACGGGGATGAGCAGTTCTTC
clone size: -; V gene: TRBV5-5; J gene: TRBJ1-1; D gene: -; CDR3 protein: CASSLVQQGGHTEAFF; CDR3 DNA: TGTGCCAGCAGCTTGGTACAACAGGGTGGGCACACTGAAGCTTTCTTT
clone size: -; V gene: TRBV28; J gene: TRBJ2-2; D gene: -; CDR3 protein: CASSLQAAGTGELFF; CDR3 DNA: TGTGCCAGCAGTTTACAAGCGGCGGGCACCGGGGAGCTGTTTTTT
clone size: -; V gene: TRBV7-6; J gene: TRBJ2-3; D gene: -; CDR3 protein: CASSLFGARTPLGTDTQYF; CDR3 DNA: TGTGCCAGCAGCTTATTTGGGGCCCGCACTCCGCTTGGCACAGATACGCAGTATTTT
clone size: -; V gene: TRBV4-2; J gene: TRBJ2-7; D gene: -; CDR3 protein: CASSQDPAGSYEQYF; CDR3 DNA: TGTGCCAGCAGCCAAGACCCCGCAGGTTCCTACGAGCAGTACTTC
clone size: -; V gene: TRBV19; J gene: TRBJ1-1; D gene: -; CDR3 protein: CASSITQSGAFF; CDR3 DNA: TGTGCCAGTAGCATCACCCAATCGGGGGCTTTCTTT
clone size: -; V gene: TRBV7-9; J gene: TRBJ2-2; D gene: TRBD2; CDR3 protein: CASSLSGLAGELFF; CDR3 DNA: TGTGCCAGCAGCCTTAGCGGGTTAGCCGGGGAGCTGTTTTTT
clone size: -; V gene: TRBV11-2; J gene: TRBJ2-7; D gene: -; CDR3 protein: CASSFETGAYEQYF; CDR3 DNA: TGTGCCAGCAGCTTCGAGACAGGAGCCTACGAGCAGTACTTC
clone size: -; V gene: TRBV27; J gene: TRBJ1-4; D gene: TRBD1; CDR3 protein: CASSLSSMGTGGMKFNEKLFF; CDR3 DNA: TGTGCCAGCAGTTTATCGAGTATGGGGACAGGGGGGATGAAGTTTAATGAAAAACTGTTTTTT
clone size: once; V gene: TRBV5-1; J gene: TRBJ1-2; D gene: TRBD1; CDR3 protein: CASSLGTGSGYTF; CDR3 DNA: TGCGCCAGCAGCTTAGGGACAGGGTCAGGCTACACCTTC
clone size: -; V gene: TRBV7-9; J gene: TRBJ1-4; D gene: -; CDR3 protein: CASSPRLGGGNEKLFF; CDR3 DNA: TGTGCCAGCAGCCCACGACTCGGAGGCGGTAATGAAAAACTGTTTTTT
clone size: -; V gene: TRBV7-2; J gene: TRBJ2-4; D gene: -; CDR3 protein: CASSWSFKNIQYF; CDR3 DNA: TGTGCCAGCAGCTGGAGTTTTAAAAACATTCAGTACTTC
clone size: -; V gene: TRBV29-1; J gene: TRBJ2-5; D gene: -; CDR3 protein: CSVDMLGETQYF; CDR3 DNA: TGCAGCGTTGATATGCTGGGGGAGACCCAGTACTTC
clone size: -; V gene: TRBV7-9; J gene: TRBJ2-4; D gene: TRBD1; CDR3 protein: CASSLGGGQGTQYF; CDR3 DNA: TGTGCCAGCAGCTTAGGAGGGGGACAGGGGACTCAGTACTTC
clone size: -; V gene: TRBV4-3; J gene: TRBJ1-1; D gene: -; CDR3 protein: CASSPEAQGFTEAFF; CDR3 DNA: TGCGCCAGCAGCCCAGAGGCGCAGGGCTTCACTGAAGCTTTCTTT
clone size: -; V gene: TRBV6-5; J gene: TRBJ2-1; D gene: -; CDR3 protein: CASSYSRQVYNEQFF; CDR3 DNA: TGTGCCAGCAGTTACTCGAGACAGGTTTACAATGAGCAGTTCTTC
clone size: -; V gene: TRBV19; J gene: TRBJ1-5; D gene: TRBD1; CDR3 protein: CASSMSGTGGQPQHF; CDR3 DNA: TGTGCCAGTAGTATGAGCGGGACAGGGGGGCAGCCCCAGCATTTT
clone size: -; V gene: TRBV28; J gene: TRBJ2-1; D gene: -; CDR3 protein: CASSLGGTLNEQFF; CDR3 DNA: TGTGCCAGCAGTTTGGGTGGGACCCTAAATGAGCAGTTCTTC
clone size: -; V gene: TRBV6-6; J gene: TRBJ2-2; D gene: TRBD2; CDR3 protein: CASSGTRFTGELFF; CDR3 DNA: TGTGCCAGCAGCGGGACTAGATTTACCGGGGAGCTGTTTTTT
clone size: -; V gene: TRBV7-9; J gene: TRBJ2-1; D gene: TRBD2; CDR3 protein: CASSTKRGPYNEQFF; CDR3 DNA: TGTGCCAGCAGCACCAAGCGGGGTCCCTACAATGAGCAGTTCTTC
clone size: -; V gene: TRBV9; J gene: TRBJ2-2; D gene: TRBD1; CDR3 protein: CASSVTGGVDTGELFF; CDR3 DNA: TGTGCCAGCAGCGTTACAGGGGGCGTGGACACCGGGGAGCTGTTTTTT
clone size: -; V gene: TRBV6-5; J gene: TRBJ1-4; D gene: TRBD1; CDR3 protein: CASSFAQGRNEKLFF; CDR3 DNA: TGTGCCAGCAGTTTCGCACAGGGGAGGAATGAAAAACTGTTTTTT
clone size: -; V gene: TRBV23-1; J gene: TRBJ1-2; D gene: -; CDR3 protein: CASSPPLRRPLNYGYTF; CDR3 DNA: TGCGCCAGCAGTCCCCCACTAAGAAGACCGCTTAACTATGGCTACACCTTC
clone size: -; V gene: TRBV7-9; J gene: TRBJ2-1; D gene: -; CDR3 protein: CASSRGTDNEQFF; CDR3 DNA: TGTGCCAGCAGCCGTGGGACGGACAATGAGCAGTTCTTC
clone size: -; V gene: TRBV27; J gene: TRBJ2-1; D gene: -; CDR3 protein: CASSLLRRGAYNEQFF; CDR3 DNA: TGTGCCAGCAGTTTACTCCGACGAGGAGCCTACAATGAGCAGTTCTTC
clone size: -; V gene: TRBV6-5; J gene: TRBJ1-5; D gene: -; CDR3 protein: CASSYSMESNQPQHF; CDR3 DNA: TGTGCCAGCAGTTACTCTATGGAAAGCAATCAGCCCCAGCATTTT
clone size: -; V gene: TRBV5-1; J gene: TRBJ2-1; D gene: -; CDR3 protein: CASSAADVYNEQFF; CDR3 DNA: TGCGCCAGCAGCGCCGCGGACGTCTACAATGAGCAGTTCTTC
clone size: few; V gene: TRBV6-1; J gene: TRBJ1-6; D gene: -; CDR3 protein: CASSEGVYRSNSPLHF; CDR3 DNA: TGTGCCAGCAGTGAAGGGGTATACAGGTCAAATTCACCCCTCCACTTT
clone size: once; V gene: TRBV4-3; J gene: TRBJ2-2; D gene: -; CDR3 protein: CASSQGPENTGELFF; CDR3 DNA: TGCGCCAGCAGCCAAGGGCCAGAGAACACCGGGGAGCTGTTTTTT
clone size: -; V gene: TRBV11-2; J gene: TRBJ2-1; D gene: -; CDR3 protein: CASSLSNEQFF; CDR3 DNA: TGTGCCAGCAGCTTATCCAATGAGCAGTTCTTC
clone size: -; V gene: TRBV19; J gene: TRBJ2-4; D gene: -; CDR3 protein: CASSTLGEGGKNIQYF; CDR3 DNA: TGTGCCAGTAGTACGCTTGGAGAGGGAGGAAAAAACATTCAGTACTTC
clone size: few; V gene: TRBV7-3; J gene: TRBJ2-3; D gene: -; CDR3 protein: CASSIQRATDTQYF; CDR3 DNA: TGTGCCAGCAGCATCCAGAGGGCCACAGATACGCAGTATTTT
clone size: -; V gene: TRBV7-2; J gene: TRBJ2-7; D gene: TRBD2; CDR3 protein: CASSVSGDRRDEQYF; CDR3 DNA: TGTGCCAGCAGCGTAAGCGGGGATCGGCGGGACGAGCAGTACTTC
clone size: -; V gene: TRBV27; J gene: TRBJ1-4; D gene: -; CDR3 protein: CASSPSQGLFSEYEKLFF; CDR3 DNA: TGTGCCAGCAGTCCCTCCCAGGGGCTCTTTTCTGAATATGAAAAACTGTTTTTT
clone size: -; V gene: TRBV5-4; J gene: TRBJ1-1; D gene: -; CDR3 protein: CASTLGTEAFF; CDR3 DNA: TGTGCCAGCACCCTGGGAACTGAAGCTTTCTTT
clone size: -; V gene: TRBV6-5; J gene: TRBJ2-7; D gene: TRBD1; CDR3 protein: CASSPNTGQGYEQYF; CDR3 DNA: TGTGCCAGCAGCCCAAATACGGGACAGGGGTACGAGCAGTACTTC
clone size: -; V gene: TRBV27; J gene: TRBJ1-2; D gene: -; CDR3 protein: CASSPGFGTNYGYTF; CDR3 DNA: TGTGCCAGCAGTCCCGGGTTCGGGACTAACTATGGCTACACCTTC
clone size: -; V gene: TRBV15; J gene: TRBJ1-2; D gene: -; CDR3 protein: CATSRYQQGYGYTF; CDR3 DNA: TGTGCCACCAGCAGATATCAACAGGGATATGGCTACACCTTC
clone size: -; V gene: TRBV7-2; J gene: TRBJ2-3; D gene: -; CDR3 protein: CASSPTVLRTNTQYF; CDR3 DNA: TGTGCCAGCAGCCCAACGGTACTGCGGACTAATACGCAGTATTTT
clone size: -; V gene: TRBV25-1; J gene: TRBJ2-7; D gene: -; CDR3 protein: CASAPHYEQYF; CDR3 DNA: TGTGCCAGCGCTCCGCACTACGAGCAGTACTTC
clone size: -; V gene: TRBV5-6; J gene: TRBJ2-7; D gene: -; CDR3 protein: CASSFRQSSTWEQYF; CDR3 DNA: TGTGCCAGCAGCTTCCGACAGTCCTCCACCTGGGAGCAGTACTTC
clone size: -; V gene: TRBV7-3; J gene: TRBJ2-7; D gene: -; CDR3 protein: CASSLLSISSYEQYF; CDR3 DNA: TGTGCCAGCAGCCTATTGTCCATAAGCTCCTACGAGCAGTACTTC
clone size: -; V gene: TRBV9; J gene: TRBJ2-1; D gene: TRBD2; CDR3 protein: CASSQTAGGYNEQFF; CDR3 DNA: TGTGCCAGCAGCCAAACAGCGGGAGGGTACAATGAGCAGTTCTTC
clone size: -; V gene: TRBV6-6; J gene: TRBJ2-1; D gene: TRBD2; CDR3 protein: CASTAGTSAYNEQFF; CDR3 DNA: TGTGCCAGCACCGCCGGGACTAGCGCTTACAATGAGCAGTTCTTC
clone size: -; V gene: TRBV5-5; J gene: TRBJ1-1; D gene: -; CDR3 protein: CASSRDIQSEAFF; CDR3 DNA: TGTGCCAGCAGCCGAGACATACAGAGTGAAGCTTTCTTT
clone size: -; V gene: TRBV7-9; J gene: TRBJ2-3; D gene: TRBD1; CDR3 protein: CASSSTLSRGRTDTQYF; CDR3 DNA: TGTGCCAGCAGCTCCACCTTGTCCAGGGGGCGCACAGATACGCAGTATTTT
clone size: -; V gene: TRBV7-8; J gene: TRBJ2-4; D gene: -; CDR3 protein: CASSLMGGLAKNIQYF; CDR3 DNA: TGTGCCAGCAGCTTAATGGGGGGACTAGCCAAAAACATTCAGTACTTC
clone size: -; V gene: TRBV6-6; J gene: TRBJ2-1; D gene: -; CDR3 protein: CASSYSRGNEQFF; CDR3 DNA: TGTGCCAGCAGTTACTCCAGGGGCAATGAGCAGTTCTTC
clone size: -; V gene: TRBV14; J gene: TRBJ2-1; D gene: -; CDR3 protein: CASGEQAGNEQFF; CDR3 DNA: TGTGCCAGCGGGGAGCAGGCGGGGAATGAGCAGTTCTTC
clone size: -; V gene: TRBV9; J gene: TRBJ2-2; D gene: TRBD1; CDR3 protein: CASSYRGEPNTGELFF; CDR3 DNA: TGTGCCAGCAGCTACAGGGGGGAGCCGAACACCGGGGAGCTGTTTTTT
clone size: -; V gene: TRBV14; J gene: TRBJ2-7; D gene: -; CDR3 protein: CASSHPEWGREYEQYF; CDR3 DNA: TGTGCCAGCAGCCACCCCGAGTGGGGAAGGGAATACGAGCAGTACTTC